Each of the 7 T cell receptor beta chains below was sequenced from the same sample in a study of T-cell memory formation after mild COVID-19. A single record per CDR3 protein comes from TCRdb applying MiXCR to the 5' RACE reads. This sample has roughly 600,000 distinct CDR3 sequences, with roughly 18% found just once. The sample comprised PBMCs or a T cell subset sorted from them (not recorded which). The origin of the receptors is an adult woman who had mild COVID-19 (a few samples of this study predate the infection). Cell type and time point are not known.

The chain joins TRBV6-5 to TRBJ2-7; possibly TRBD1 or TRBD2 for D (5 bases each). The V end lost 0 bases, the J end lost 1 base, and 10 bases lay between the germline ends. Germline assignment: CDR1 MNHEY and CDR2 SVGAGI. This CDR3 spans 15 amino acids. The CDR3 loop reads CASSYSGDGSYEQYF. The DNA of the CDR3 is TGTGCCAGCAGTTACTCGGGGGACGGATCCTACGAGCAGTACTTC.

The CDR3, as DNA: TGTGCCAGTAGTGTCACTAGCGGGAATAGGAATGAGCAGTTCTTC. It codes for CASSVTSGNRNEQFF. The J gene is TRBJ2-1, the V gene TRBV19, with 10 positions matching TRBD2. Germline V gene lookup returns CDR1 LNHDA and CDR2 SQIVND (reference sequence). V lost 5 bases to trimming and J lost 7 bases; unmatched junction nucleotides: 8. The CDR3 spans 15 residues.

Only a few counts were recorded for this clonotype. The gene calls are TRBV30 and TRBJ2-1; D gene uncertain. The CDR3 runs 13 residues. Trimming pared 4 bases from V and 4 bases from J, leaving 11 bases between. Germline V gene lookup returns CDR1 GTSNPN and CDR2 SVGIG (reference sequence). CDR3 DNA: TGTGCCTGGACAATTAGTGGTTACAATGAGCAGTTCTTC. Amino acid sequence: CAWTISGYNEQFF.

V is TRBV9 and J is TRBJ2-2, with D perhaps matching TRBD2 (5 bases). Germline V gene lookup returns CDR1 SGDLS and CDR2 YYNGEE. The V gene lost 3 bases and the J gene lost 1 base, with 10 bases spanning the gap. There are 15 residues in the CDR3. CDR3 coding DNA: TGTGCCAGCAGCGGCGGACTCCTGAACACCGGGGAGCTGTTTTTT. It encodes CASSGGLLNTGELFF.

This clonotype was seen a few times. The gene calls are TRBV7-2 and TRBJ2-1; D uncertain. Germline CDR1 reads SGHTA; CDR2 reads FQGNSA. The ends were cut back, 5 bases at V and 5 bases at J, with 13 bases in the middle. The CDR3 is 14 amino acids. The CDR3 DNA sequence: TGTGCCAGCAGCCCCCAAGGTACAAACAATGAGCAGTTCTTC. Amino acids: CASSPQGTNNEQFF.

The chain has TRBV12-3 or TRBV12-4 and TRBJ1-1; TRBD1 is a possible D gene (5 bases). The CDR3 extends over 12 amino acids. V was clipped by 3 bases and J by 10 bases, with 12 bases between them. The CDR3 nucleotides read TGTGCCAGCAGTTTTACGACAGTTTTAGCTTTCTTT. This gives the protein CASSFTTVLAFF.

The sample holds a few counts of this clonotype. The V gene is TRBV11-1, the J gene TRBJ2-1, with 10 nucleotides matching TRBD2. CDR1 SGHAT and CDR2 FQDESV come from the germline V gene (reference sequence). The CDR3 contains 16 residues. The junction had 5 bases not matched to a gene; V was cut back by 2 bases and J by 4 bases. This chain's CDR3 is CASSLSKRGGYNEQFF. CDR3 bases: TGTGCCAGCAGCTTATCCAAGCGGGGGGGTTACAATGAGCAGTTCTTC.